Reported below is one T cell receptor (beta chain). This clone was seen only once. Which antigen it targets is not known. There are no base qualities to consult, and no much larger clone falls within one base. This sample is part of a study of somatic mutations in cytotoxic T cells in rheumatoid arthritis (dated by TCRdb to about 2017). Regarding the research as a whole: Right after diagnosis and prior to the start of any treatment, around 30 ml EDTA of peripheral blood was drawn from patients. Some T-cell populations stained with V beta antibodies were sorted by flow on a FACSAria II or Sony SH800 to nearly 100% purity, with sorted V beta1+ cells additionally subjected to TCRB sequencing. Patients and controls did not essentially differ in median age, which was nearly identical between the groups. TCRB deep sequencing covered approximately 69 patients with rheumatoid arthritis along with around 22 healthy controls. The study asked whether expanded CD8+ T-cell clones in newly diagnosed, untreated rheumatoid arthritis carry somatic mutations, and used TCRB deep sequencing to characterize clonality. What the authors observed across the whole study: Several identical CD8+ TCRB sequences were found in both blood and synovial fluid, and in about an eighth of the roughly 65 patients the largest CD8+ clone exceeded 20% of CD8+ cells. In patients, CD8+ clonality rose with age (Spearman r ~ 0.52), which was not the case in healthy controls. The expanded CD8+ clones had unknown antigen targets, and not appearing in virus-specific databases did not rule out that they were virus-specific. The slight TRBV07 underrepresentation in patients was not adjusted for multiple comparisons. CD8+ T-cell clonality in rheumatoid arthritis patients was not significantly different from that in age-matched healthy controls.

Germline trimming amounts to 8 bases on V and 6 bases on J, with 11 as the count of junction bases outside the gene matches. There are 15 amino acids in the CDR3, from cysteine to phenylalanine inclusive. Kept here is only the CDR3 DNA, which spans 45 bases and is read in frame from base 1. From the germline V gene, CDR1 is MRHNA and CDR2 is SNTAGT. Sequencing of TCRB CDR3 was done on genomic DNA with the immunoSEQ assay. As for the original processing: Patient CD8+ clones larger than 1% were compared against published virus-specific TCRB sequences, and only a few matched. Only productive TCRB rearrangements were included in the analyses. Clonality was calculated as a Shannon entropy-based productive clonality index, and a clone was defined by a unique TCRB CDR3 sequence. Repertoire overlap between two samples was calculated from the template counts of each clone relative to total templates per sample. A correlation with a Spearman r of approximately 0.58 was found between V-gene usage by flow cytometry and V-gene usage by TCRB sequencing. This immuneACCESS table, as held by TCRdb, lists in-frame sequences with V and J called but not all clones. Of the missing ones, under half trace to an unresolved V gene in checked studies; the others have no known cause. D and trimming were read from the DNA, whereas the V and J calls and clone size are those reported in that table. Within this sample are 19,000 or so clones, with about four fifths of them counted one time only. Approximately 10% of the sample comes from the top ten.

Flow cytometry confirmed the purity of CD4+ and CD8+ cells that had been isolated by positive magnetic bead selection on an AutoMACS. After a first flow cytometry screen using a TCR V beta antibody panel, clonal expansions were characterized through TCRB deep sequencing of sorted CD8+ fractions. Isolation of peripheral blood mononuclear cells was done through Ficoll-Paque PLUS density gradient separation. DNA was extracted from CD4-enriched, CD8-enriched or PBMC samples with Nucleospin Tissue or Tissue XS kits and quantified with a Qubit 2.0 fluorometer. The sequence derives from a man in his late teens or twenties with rheumatoid arthritis. Sequencing used CD8+ T cells sorted from blood. The sequence is built from TRBV6-4 and TRBJ2-1; 9 bases in the junction line up with TRBD1. At the DNA level, the sequence is TGTGCCAGCCCCCCCCGCGGGACAGGGTTCAATGAGCAGTTCTTC. It specifies CASPPRGTGFNEQFF.